This TCR beta chain emerged from a study of blood T cell repertoires in COVID-19. Study-level information: Samples of COVID-19 (acute and convalescent) were obtained from the United States, Italy and Spain. Sample material is recorded as cDNA or gDNA derived from T cells, B-cell-depleted T cells, or PBMCs.

Germline-derived CDR1 and CDR2 are MNHNS and SASEGT. This CDR3 has 14 amino acids. V trimming: 1 base; J trimming: 13 bases; junction bases outside the gene matches: 6. Original methodology: Reference gene primer amplification gave estimated nucleated cell counts. The data were produced by immunoSEQ multiplex PCR, yet TCRdb's version contains in-frame clones alone and is incomplete. That table gives V, J and clone size, and the DNA gave D and trimming. The sample holds about 180,000 clones, about nine tenths seen once. The chain combines TRBV6-1 with TRBJ1-4; 10 positions agree with TRBD1. The clonotype comes from a woman aged 25 to 39 with acute or convalescent COVID-19. Material: peripheral blood. CDR3 in DNA: TGTGCCAGCAGTGAAGTCGGACAGGGGGTTCGACTGTTTTTT. This translates into CASSEVGQGVRLFF.